The clone carrying this T cell receptor beta chain has just one count. Its cognate antigen is unknown. FACS sorted CD4+ or CD8+ T cells into CD45RA+ naive and CD45RO+ memory. The data belong to a study of regulatory dendritic cells for organ transplantation. Study results and caveats: Considerable individual heterogeneity was seen in alloreactive memory CD8+ T cells.

Measured with immunoSEQ multiplex PCR; TCRdb has only the in-frame clones, and not every one. The sample contains 20,000 to 25,000 clones, 74% of which appear only once. The receptor was isolated from a human donor in good health. Source material: memory CD4+ T cells from blood. The subset was: CD45RO+ memory T cells.

CDR3 region: CASSYEFGYTF. CDR3 sequence (DNA): TGTGCCAGCAGTTACGAGTTTGGCTACACCTTC. The V call is TRBV6-6, the J call TRBJ1-2, with D hard to call. V was pared by 2 bases and J by 7 bases, with 5 bases between. This CDR3 region has 11 residues. Per germline, CDR1 MNHNY and CDR2 SVGAGI (reference sequence).